This record concerns one TCR beta chain sequence. What it binds is unknown. The germline V and J ends were trimmed by 5 bases and 4 bases, with 14 bases remaining between them. The CDR3 consists of 14 residues. Germline assignment: CDR1 PRHDT and CDR2 FYEKMQ (reference sequence). The sample is drawn from a study of cytomegalovirus exposure and HLA in healthy donors. Study-level results: Using a false discovery rate of 0.05, a later analysis showed that approximately 18,000 TCR beta sequences were associated with HLA alleles.

Primers: 60 Vbeta forward and 13 Jbeta reverse. Sequencing was performed with immunoSEQ multiplex PCR; in TCRdb, only in-frame clones are kept and a portion is missing. Among 130,000 or so clones, around 75% were seen once, and the ten largest hold 2.1%. The sequenced sample was PBMCs. The TCR sequence derives from a young man in good health and CMV-seronegative. The chain links TRBV13 to TRBJ1-2, with D perhaps matching TRBD1 (6 bases). CDR3 region: CASSPRTELYGYTF. Here the CDR3 DNA reads TGTGCCAGCAGCCCAAGGACAGAGCTCTATGGCTACACCTTC.